This is a list of T cell receptor beta chains from one sample in a study of T cell changes during pregnancy in multiple sclerosis. The protocol was immunoSEQ multiplex PCR, while the TCRdb copy is restricted to in-frame clones and leaves out a portion. The table includes over 35,000 clones, under 95% detected once. This sample comprised CD8+ T cells from peripheral blood mononuclear cells, obtained in the first trimester of pregnancy. The receptor source for this set is a female donor with multiple sclerosis, enrolled in a pregnancy study. CDR3s include the opening cysteine and the closing phenylalanine or tryptophan. A D gene is named only where the DNA matches it firmly. Clone size is stated in some rows and not others, as once, few, many or a class when expanded.

j_call clone_size cdr3_length d_call v_call cdr3_nt cdr3_aa
TRBJ1-2 . 16 . TRBV7-9 TGTGCCAGCAGCCTTCCCTCCGGCGGGGCTGGCTATGGCTACACCTTC CASSLPSGGAGYGYTF
TRBJ2-5 . 15 TRBD1 TRBV6-1 TGTGCCAGCAGTGACTCGACAGGGTCGGTAGAGACCCAGTACTTC CASSDSTGSVETQYF
TRBJ2-5 . 12 . TRBV6-5 TGTGCCAGCAGTTACTCGAGGGAGACCCAGTACTTC CASSYSRETQYF
TRBJ2-7 . 14 . TRBV5-1 TGCGCCAGCAGCTTGCTGTCAGTTTCCTACGAGCAGTACTTC CASSLLSVSYEQYF
TRBJ2-7 . 17 . TRBV7-9 TGTGCCAGCAGCTTAACAATCCGGGGGGCGAGGTCCTACGAGCAGTACTTC CASSLTIRGARSYEQYF
TRBJ2-3 . 18 TRBD2 TRBV4-1 TGCGCCAGCAGCCACCGGCTTTTGGCTAGCGGGGGGGAGGATACGCAGTATTTT CASSHRLLASGGEDTQYF
TRBJ2-3 . 17 TRBD2 TRBV5-1 TGCGCCAGCAGCCCAGGACTAGCGGGGGGCCTGTCAGATACGCAGTATTTT CASSPGLAGGLSDTQYF
TRBJ2-3 . 14 TRBD2 TRBV19 TGTGCCAGTACCGGGACTAGCGCGCCGGATACGCAGTATTTT CASTGTSAPDTQYF
TRBJ2-7 . 10 . TRBV6-1 TGTGCCAGCAGTGACAACGAGCAGTACTTC CASSDNEQYF
TRBJ2-2 few 21 TRBD2 TRBV2 TGTGCCAGCAGTGAAGCGGGACCGGGACTAGCGGGGGCAAAGACGACCGGGGAGCTGTTTTTT CASSEAGPGLAGAKTTGELFF
TRBJ1-1 . 17 TRBD1 TRBV5-4 TGTGCCAGCAGCCGTCCGGGACAGGGAGGGAGGAACACTGAAGCTTTCTTT CASSRPGQGGRNTEAFF
TRBJ2-1 . 15 . TRBV7-9 TGTGCCAGCAGCTTAGGGCTAGCGTTTGTCAATGAGCAGTTCTTC CASSLGLAFVNEQFF
TRBJ2-7 once 10 TRBD1 TRBV28 TGTGCCACGCAGGGGGACGAGCAGTACTTC CATQGDEQYF
TRBJ1-2 . 17 . TRBV7-9 TGTGCCAGCACCAAGGGGCAGACTAGACACTTGGTCTATGGCTACACCTTC CASTKGQTRHLVYGYTF
TRBJ1-5 . 14 . TRBV16 TGTGCCAGCAGCCAAAGGGAGGGAATCCAGCCCCAGCATTTT CASSQREGIQPQHF
TRBJ1-4 . 14 . TRBV6-5 TGTGCCAGCAGTTATCAGGGGACTAATGAAAAACTGTTTTTT CASSYQGTNEKLFF
TRBJ2-7 . 13 TRBD1 TRBV7-6 TGTGCCAGCAGCTCGACAGGGCTGGACGAGCAGTACTTC CASSSTGLDEQYF
TRBJ2-7 . 16 TRBD2 TRBV27 TGTGCCAGCAGTCCAAGCCTCGGGGGGACTTCCTACGAGCAGTACTTC CASSPSLGGTSYEQYF
TRBJ2-3 . 16 TRBD2 TRBV6-1 TGTGCCAGCAGTGGGTTAGCGGGGCTTACCACAGATACGCAGTATTTT CASSGLAGLTTDTQYF
TRBJ1-5 . 16 . TRBV6-1 TGTGCCAGCAGTGAGAGGATACAGGGCCCGAATCAGCCCCAGCATTTT CASSERIQGPNQPQHF
TRBJ2-3 . 14 TRBD2 TRBV7-6 TGTGCCAGCAGCTTAAGGGCGGGGGACGATACGCAGTATTTT CASSLRAGDDTQYF
TRBJ1-1 . 13 . TRBV6-5 TGTGCCAGCAGTTACTCGGGGCCCTCAGAAGCTTTCTTT CASSYSGPSEAFF
TRBJ2-7 . 13 . TRBV7-7 TGTGCTAGCAGCGTACAGGCCTCCTACGAGCAGTACTTC CASSVQASYEQYF
TRBJ1-1 . 13 . TRBV7-9 TGTGCCAGCAGCCCCGAGCCGAACACTGAAGCTTTCTTT CASSPEPNTEAFF
TRBJ1-2 . 14 TRBD1 TRBV11-2 TGTGCCAGCAGCACAGGGACAGGACTCTATGGCTACACCTTC CASSTGTGLYGYTF
TRBJ2-7 . 15 . TRBV23-1 TGCGCCAGCAGTCAGCCTCGACAGAGCTTCTACGAGCAGTACTTC CASSQPRQSFYEQYF
TRBJ2-2 . 15 TRBD2 TRBV29-1 TGCAGCGTCCGCGGCCCGGGGGGGGACACCGGGGAGCTGTTTTTT CSVRGPGGDTGELFF
TRBJ2-1 . 14 . TRBV25-1 TGTGCCAGCAGTGCCTATTCAATTTACAATGAGCAGTTCTTC CASSAYSIYNEQFF
TRBJ2-1 once 16 TRBD2 TRBV5-1 TGCGCCAGCAGCTTGCGACTAGCGGGGCTACAGGATGAGCAGTTCTTC CASSLRLAGLQDEQFF
TRBJ2-3 . 14 . TRBV10-2 TGCGCCACCCATGAACTAGCCGGGACAGATACGCAGTATTTT CATHELAGTDTQYF
TRBJ1-1 . 14 . TRBV5-6 TGTGCCAGCAGCCCTCTTCAGGGGAACACTGAAGCTTTCTTT CASSPLQGNTEAFF
TRBJ1-1 . 11 TRBD1 TRBV10-3 TGTGCCATCAGTGACGGGACAGAGGCTTTCTTT CAISDGTEAFF
TRBJ2-2 . 14 . TRBV7-7 TGTGCTAGCAGGGAGCACAGGGACACCGGGGAGCTGTTTTTT CASREHRDTGELFF
TRBJ1-6 . 15 TRBD1 TRBV27 TGTGCCAGCAGTTCGGGACAGGGCTATAATTCACCCCTCCACTTT CASSSGQGYNSPLHF
TRBJ1-2 . 14 . TRBV18 TGTGCCAGCTCACCCACAGAGCCCAACTATGGCTACACCTTC CASSPTEPNYGYTF
TRBJ2-5 . 14 . TRBV7-8 TGTGCCAGCAGCTTAGTCGTGGGGGCCGAGACCCAGTACTTC CASSLVVGAETQYF
TRBJ2-4 . 16 . TRBV18 TGTGCCAGCTCACCACCGGAGGTTCTAGCCAAAAACATTCAGTACTTC CASSPPEVLAKNIQYF
TRBJ1-6 . 15 . TRBV9 TGTGCCAGCAGCGTCGGGGTGGGTTTAGACTCACCCCTCCACTTT CASSVGVGLDSPLHF
TRBJ2-2 once 16 TRBD1 TRBV5-1 TGCGCCAGCAGCCCAGGTGGGACAGGGCACACCGGGGAGCTGTTTTTT CASSPGGTGHTGELFF
TRBJ1-1 . 15 . TRBV6-1 TGTGCCAGCACCCTCCTAGGGAGCACCTACACTGAAGCTTTCTTT CASTLLGSTYTEAFF
TRBJ1-2 . 15 TRBD1 TRBV15 TGTGCCACCAAGGGACAGGGAAACCCCAACTATGGCTACACCTTC CATKGQGNPNYGYTF